The 19 T cell receptor beta chains below were found in one sample sequenced in a study of cytomegalovirus exposure and HLA in healthy donors. PCR involved 60 Vbeta and 13 Jbeta primers. The repertoire was sequenced with immunoSEQ multiplex PCR; TCRdb's copy has only in-frame clones and lacks some. The sample has roughly 73,000 clones, around 78% seen once. The specimen was PBMCs. All receptors come from a man aged 40-55 years in good health and CMV-seronegative.

V usage is TRBV7-9 and J usage is TRBJ2-3, with 9 bases lining up with TRBD1. The germline V gene encodes CDR1 SEHNR and CDR2 FQNEAQ (reference sequence). The CDR3 covers 18 residues. Trimming removed 7 bases from V and 1 base from J; junction bases left unmatched: 15. Here the CDR3 DNA reads TGTGCCAGCACCCCTTCTTCCGGGACAGGGAATCGCACAGATACGCAGTATTTT. Its protein is CASTPSSGTGNRTDTQYF. Full variable domain (remainder filled in from reference TRBV7-9 and TRBJ2-3): DTGVSQNPRHKITKRGQNVTFRCDPISEHNRLYWYRQTLGQGPEFLTYFQNEAQLEKSRLLSDRFSAERPKGSFSTLEIQRTEQGDSAMYLCASTPSSGTGNRTDTQYFGPGTRLTVL.

This clone was seen a few times. V usage is TRBV9 and J usage is TRBJ2-7, with TRBD1 as a possible D gene (6 bases). V lost 3 bases to trimming and J lost 2 bases, with 15 bases between them. The CDR3 extends over 15 amino acids. CDR1 SGDLS and CDR2 YYNGEE come from the germline V gene. The CDR3 protein is CASSGGTSVTYEQYF. The CDR3 nucleotides are TGTGCCAGCAGCGGAGGGACATCCGTCACCTACGAGCAGTACTTC.

This clone was observed a few times. The rearrangement joins TRBV4-3 to TRBJ1-2; D unclear. The CDR3 spans 15 residues. Germline loops: CDR1 LGHNA, CDR2 YSLEER. Between the trimmed V and J ends, which lost 0 bases and 1 base, there was a span of 9 bases. The chain's CDR3 is CASSQDAAVNYGYTF. CDR3 nucleotide sequence: TGCGCCAGCAGCCAAGACGCAGCGGTTAACTATGGCTACACCTTC.

The CDR3 here is CASSLSGGRTSTDTQYF. For the CDR3, the DNA is TGTGCCAGCAGCCTTAGCGGGGGCCGTACTAGCACAGATACGCAGTATTTT. The V and J genes are TRBV4-2 and TRBJ2-3; 9 bases are shared with TRBD2. With 4 bases clipped from V and 0 bases from J, the junction kept 8 bases outside the gene matches. The CDR3 is 17 amino acids. The germline CDR1 and CDR2 sequences are LGHNA and YNFKEQ.

The rearrangement joins TRBV5-3 to TRBJ2-3; 7 bases line up with TRBD1. TRBV5-3 is designated an ORF whose function remains uncertain. This CDR3 region has 15 residues. V lost 0 bases and J lost 1; bases outside the gene matches: 2. This CDR3 is CARSLVGGCTDTQYF. The CDR3 coding sequence is TGTGCCAGAAGCTTGGTAGGGGGCTGCACAGATACGCAGTATTTT.

This clone was recorded once. V and J are TRBV16 and TRBJ2-7; the match to TRBD1 covers 10 bases. Trimming took 4 bases from V and 5 from J; bases not matched to a gene: 8. CDR1 and CDR2 from the germline V gene are KGHSY and FQNENV. This CDR3 comprises 15 residues. The CDR3 DNA follows: TGTGCCAGCAGCCTCCGGGACAGGGGTTCCAACGAGCAGTACTTC. This sequence encodes CASSLRDRGSNEQYF.

The gene calls are TRBV7-8 and TRBJ1-4, with 8 bases aligning to TRBD1. There are 14 residues in the CDR3. V lost 4 bases, J lost 3 bases, and 1 base stayed unmatched. Germline V gene lookup returns CDR1 SGHVS and CDR2 FQNEAQ. CDR3 sequence reads: CASSSGQANEKLFF. The CDR3 nucleotides read TGTGCCAGCAGCTCGGGACAGGCTAATGAAAAACTGTTTTTT.

This clone occurred once. V and J are TRBV11-2 and TRBJ2-2; possible D gene TRBD2, 6 bases. The germline V and J ends were trimmed by 3 bases and 3 bases, with 14 bases remaining between them. Germline CDR1 is SGHAT and CDR2 is FQNNGV. The CDR3 has 16 residues. The CDR3 loop reads CASSLEGPPYTGELFF. CDR3 nucleotides: TGTGCCAGCAGCTTGGAGGGACCCCCGTACACCGGGGAGCTGTTTTTT.

The V gene is TRBV7-2, the J gene TRBJ1-6; D remains ambiguous. This CDR3 is 16 amino acids long. From germline, CDR1 is SGHTA and CDR2 FQGNSA. Trimming took off 6 bases at V and 8 bases at J, with 20 bases between the two ends. The CDR3 coding sequence is TGTGCCAGCAGTTGGACTAATCAAAGGGCTTATTCACCCCTCCACTTT. Protein product: CASSWTNQRAYSPLHF.

The CDR3 is CASSYGTGKAYEQYF. The CDR3 DNA sequence: TGTGCCAGCAGTTACGGGACAGGGAAGGCCTACGAGCAGTACTTC. The chain uses TRBV6-6 and TRBJ2-7; 9 bases align to TRBD1. The CDR3 loop spans 15 amino acids. Trimming removed 2 bases from V and 2 bases from J; junction bases left unmatched: 4. Germline CDR1 is MNHNY and CDR2 is SVGAGI (reference sequence).

The genes are TRBV28 and TRBJ1-4; D gene ambiguous. CDR3 length: 11 residues. The V end was cut by 4 bases, the J end by 8 bases, with 5 bases between. Germline V CDR1 and CDR2: MDHEN, SYDVKM. The CDR3 nucleotides are TGTGCCAGCAGTTCCAGAGAAAAACTGTTTTTT. This encodes CASSSREKLFF.

This clone was found a few times. The rearrangement uses TRBV5-6 and TRBJ1-5; weak D call: TRBD1 (5 bases). CDR1 and CDR2 from the germline V gene are SGHDT and YYEEEE. The CDR3 loop spans 14 amino acids. Trimming cost V 4 bases and J 5 bases, with 13 bases left between them. The CDR3 is CASSGGGRYQPQHF. The DNA of the CDR3 is TGTGCCAGCAGCGGCGGGGGGAGGTATCAGCCCCAGCATTTT. Full variable domain (rest looked up from reference TRBV5-6 and TRBJ1-5): DAGVTQSPTHLIKTRGQQVTLRCSPKSGHDTVSWYQQALGQGPQFIFQYYEEEERQRGNFPDRFSGHQFPNYSSELNVNALLLGDSALYLCASSGGGRYQPQHFGDGTRLSIL.

In its sample, this clone was seen once. The rearrangement uses TRBV27 and TRBJ1-1; 9 bases are a match to TRBD1. This CDR3 comprises 17 residues. Germline V gives CDR1 MNHEY, CDR2 SMNVEV (reference sequence). V lost 3 bases, J lost 5 bases, and 13 bases stayed unmatched. CDR3 residues: CASSFYPRGTGRTEAFF. CDR3 bases: TGTGCCAGCAGTTTCTACCCCCGCGGGACAGGGAGGACTGAAGCTTTCTTT.

The chain is built from TRBV7-2 and TRBJ1-3; D gene uncertain. CDR3 length equals 14 residues. Germline V gene lookup returns CDR1 SGHTA and CDR2 FQGNSA. Trimming removed 1 base from V and 9 bases from J, with 13 bases in between. CDR3 in amino acids: CASSLGGPQSTIYF. The CDR3 DNA follows: TGTGCCAGCAGCTTAGGTGGGCCTCAGAGCACCATATATTTT.

V is TRBV7-2 and J is TRBJ2-3; a possible D gene is TRBD1 (5 bases). The CDR3 length is 15 residues. V was trimmed by 2 bases and J by 5 bases, leaving 14 bases between them. Germline CDR1 is SGHTA and CDR2 is FQGNSA. The CDR3 nucleotides are TGTGCCAGCAGCTTACAGGGTTCTCGTGGAGATACGCAGTATTTT. Translating it yields CASSLQGSRGDTQYF.

This clone was found a few times. This rearrangement joins TRBV6-6 to TRBJ1-2, with 7 bases aligning to TRBD1. CDR1 and CDR2 from the germline V gene are MNHNY and SVGAGI (reference sequence). The trim removed 6 bases at V and 6 bases at J, leaving 7 bases unmatched. This CDR3 region has 13 residues. CDR3: CASRAGGFDGYTF. The CDR3 nucleotides are TGTGCCAGCAGGGCAGGGGGTTTCGATGGCTACACCTTC.

This clone was counted once. This chain links TRBV19 with TRBJ2-3; 11 bases match TRBD1. The CDR3 extends over 14 amino acids. From germline, CDR1 is LNHDA and CDR2 SQIVND (reference sequence). Trimming took 10 bases from V and 1 from J; bases not matched to a gene: 4. The CDR3 DNA reads TGTGCCACCGAGGGACAGGGGGGCACAGATACGCAGTATTTT. Amino acid sequence: CATEGQGGTDTQYF.

Turning to this clone: At one boundary the junction diverges from the germline segment, which might be a read error. This specimen includes other DNA sequences encoding the same CDR3. The chain carries TRBV6-4 and TRBJ2-1, with D possibly TRBD2 on 5 matching bases. In germline, CDR1 is MRHNA, CDR2 SNTAGT. This CDR3 has 13 amino acids. As DNA, the CDR3 is TGTGCCAGCAGTGCGGACTCCCACAATGAGCAGTTCTTC. Its protein is CASSADSHNEQFF.

Only a few counts were recorded for this clone. The J gene is TRBJ2-7, the V gene TRBV27; 7 bases align to TRBD1. The CDR3 is 13 residues long. The trim removed 5 bases at V and 6 bases at J, leaving 7 bases unmatched. Germline CDR1 is MNHEY and CDR2 is SMNVEV (reference sequence). In DNA form, the CDR3 reads TGTGCCAGCAGTCCACTGTGGACAGGCGAGCAGTACTTC. Protein sequence: CASSPLWTGEQYF.